The present T cell receptor (beta chain) was sequenced within a study of shared clonotypes between healthy human individuals. Method: immunoSEQ multiplex PCR; TCRdb's copy keeps in-frame clones and lacks some. The top ten hold about 1.2% of the sample, which has some 1.5 million clones, roughly 97% seen once. CDR1 is SNHLY and CDR2 is FYNNEI in the germline V gene. This CDR3 is built from 12 residues. V lost 8 bases and J 2 bases, leaving 10 bases between the germline ends. The chain uses TRBV2 and TRBJ2-7; D call uncertain. Sequences were obtained from naive CD4+ T cells sorted from blood. Stated subset: CD45RA+ positively selected. This TCR was sampled from a man under 40 in good health. The chain's CDR3 is CASGHKPYEQYF. CDR3 nucleotides: TGTGCCAGCGGGCACAAGCCCTACGAGCAGTACTTC. Filled out from reference TRBV2 and TRBJ2-7, the complete variable domain reads EPEVTQTPSHQVTQMGQEVILRCVPISNHLYFYWYRQILGQKVEFLVSFYNNEISEKSEIFDDQFSVERPDGSNFTLKIRSTKLEDSAMYFCASGHKPYEQYFGPGTRLTVT.